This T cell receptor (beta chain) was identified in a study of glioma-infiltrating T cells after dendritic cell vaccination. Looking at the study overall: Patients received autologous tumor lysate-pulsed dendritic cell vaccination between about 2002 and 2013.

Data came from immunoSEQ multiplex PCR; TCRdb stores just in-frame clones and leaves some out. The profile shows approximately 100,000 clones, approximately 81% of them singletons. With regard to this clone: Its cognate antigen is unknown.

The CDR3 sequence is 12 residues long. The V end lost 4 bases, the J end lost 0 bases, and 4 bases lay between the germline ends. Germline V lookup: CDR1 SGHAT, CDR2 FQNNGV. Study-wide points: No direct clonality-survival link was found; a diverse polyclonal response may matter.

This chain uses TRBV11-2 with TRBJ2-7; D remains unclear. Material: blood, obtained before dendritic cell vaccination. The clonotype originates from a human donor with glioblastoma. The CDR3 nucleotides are TGTGCCAGCAGCTCATCCTCCTACGAGCAGTACTTC. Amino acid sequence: CASSSSSYEQYF.